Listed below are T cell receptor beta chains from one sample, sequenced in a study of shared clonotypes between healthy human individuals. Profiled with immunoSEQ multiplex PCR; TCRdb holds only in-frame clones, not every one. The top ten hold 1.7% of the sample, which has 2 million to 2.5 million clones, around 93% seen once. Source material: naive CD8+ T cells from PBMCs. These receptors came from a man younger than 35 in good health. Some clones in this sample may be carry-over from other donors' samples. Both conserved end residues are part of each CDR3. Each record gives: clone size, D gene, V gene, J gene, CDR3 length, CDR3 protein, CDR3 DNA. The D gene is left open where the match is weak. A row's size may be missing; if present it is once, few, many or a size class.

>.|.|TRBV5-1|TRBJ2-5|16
CASSLERVGVRETQYF
TGCGCCAGCAGCTTGGAGAGGGTAGGGGTCCGGGAGACCCAGTACTTC
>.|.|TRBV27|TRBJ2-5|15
CASSVQASAVKTQYF
TGTGCCAGCAGTGTCCAGGCGTCCGCCGTGAAGACCCAGTACTTC
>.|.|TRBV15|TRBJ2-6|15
CATSKAVSGANVLTF
TGTGCCACCAGCAAGGCGGTCTCTGGGGCCAACGTCCTGACTTTC
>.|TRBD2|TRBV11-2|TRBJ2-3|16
CASSFERELTLHTQYF
TGTGCCAGCAGCTTCGAGCGGGAGTTAACCCTCCATACGCAGTATTTT
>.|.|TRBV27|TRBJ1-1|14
CASSLGFSNTEAFF
TGTGCCAGCAGTTTAGGTTTCTCCAACACTGAAGCTTTCTTT
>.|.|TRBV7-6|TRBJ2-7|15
CASSTRDSGSYEQYF
TGTGCCAGCAGCACCAGGGACTCGGGATCCTACGAGCAGTACTTC
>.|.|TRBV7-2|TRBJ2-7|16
CASSFHPGLPSYEQYF
TGTGCCAGCAGCTTTCATCCGGGTTTACCCTCCTACGAGCAGTACTTC
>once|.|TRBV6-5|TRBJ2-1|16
CASSYLGPKGPDEQFF
TGTGCCAGCAGTTACCTGGGACCCAAGGGGCCTGATGAGCAGTTCTTC
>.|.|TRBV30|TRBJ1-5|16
CAWSVVEAPGGQPQHF
TGTGCCTGGAGTGTAGTTGAGGCGCCCGGGGGTCAGCCCCAGCATTTT
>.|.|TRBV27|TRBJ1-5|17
CASSFGVGVGGNQPQHF
TGTGCCAGCAGTTTTGGGGTTGGGGTCGGTGGGAATCAGCCCCAGCATTTT
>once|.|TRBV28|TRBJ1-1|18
CASSLYPSQGYMNTEAFF
TGTGCCAGCAGTTTGTACCCGTCACAGGGATACATGAACACTGAAGCTTTCTTT
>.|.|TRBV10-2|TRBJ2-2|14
CASSDWVATGELFF
TGCGCCAGCAGTGATTGGGTTGCCACCGGGGAGCTGTTTTTT
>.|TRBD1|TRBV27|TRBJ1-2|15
CASSGIHRGHYGYTF
TGTGCCAGCAGTGGCATCCACAGGGGACACTATGGCTACACCTTC
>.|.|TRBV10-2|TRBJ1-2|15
CASRLFMGGGYGYTF
TGCGCCAGCAGATTGTTTATGGGGGGCGGCTATGGCTACACCTTC
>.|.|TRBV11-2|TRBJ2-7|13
CASSLVPPDEQYF
TGTGCCAGCAGCTTAGTACCCCCGGACGAGCAGTACTTC
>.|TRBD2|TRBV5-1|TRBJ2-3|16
CASSPIIAGVTDTQYF
TGCGCCAGCAGCCCTATCATAGCGGGAGTAACAGATACGCAGTATTTT
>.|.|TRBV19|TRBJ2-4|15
CASSIGAIAKNIQYF
TGTGCCAGTAGTATCGGGGCGATAGCCAAAAACATTCAGTACTTC
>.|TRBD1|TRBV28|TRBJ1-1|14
CASSLWTGWAEAFF
TGTGCCAGCAGTTTGTGGACAGGGTGGGCTGAAGCTTTCTTT
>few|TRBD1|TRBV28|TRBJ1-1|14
CASSLGQVNTEAFF
TGTGCCAGCAGTCTTGGACAGGTGAACACTGAAGCTTTCTTT
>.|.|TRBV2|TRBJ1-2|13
CASSDRGNYGYTF
TGTGCCAGCAGTGATCGGGGTAACTATGGCTACACCTTC
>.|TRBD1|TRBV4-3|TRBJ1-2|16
CASSQGTGSSPYGYTF
TGCGCCAGCAGCCAAGGGACAGGGAGCTCGCCCTATGGCTACACCTTC
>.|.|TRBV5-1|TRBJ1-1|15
CASSSIDGGSTEAFF
TGCGCCAGCAGCTCTATAGACGGGGGGAGCACTGAAGCTTTCTTT
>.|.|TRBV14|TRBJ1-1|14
CASSHPAMDTEAFF
TGTGCCAGCAGCCACCCTGCCATGGACACTGAAGCTTTCTTT
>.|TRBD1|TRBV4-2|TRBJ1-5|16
CASSRGVTGVYQPQHF
TGTGCCAGCAGCCGCGGTGTGACAGGGGTTTACCAGCCCCAGCATTTT
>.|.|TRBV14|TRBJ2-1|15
CASSPGRSSYNEQFF
TGTGCCAGCAGCCCCGGCAGAAGCTCCTACAATGAGCAGTTCTTC
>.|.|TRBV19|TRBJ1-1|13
CASSAGETAEAFF
TGTGCCAGTAGCGCCGGGGAGACGGCTGAAGCTTTCTTT
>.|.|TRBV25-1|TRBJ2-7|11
CASSAGYEQYF
TGTGCCAGCAGTGCGGGCTACGAGCAGTACTTC
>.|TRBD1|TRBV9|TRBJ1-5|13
CASSVTGGQPQHF
TGTGCCAGCAGCGTTACAGGGGGTCAGCCCCAGCATTTT
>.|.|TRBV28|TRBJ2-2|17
CASSLRPKGLQTGELFF
TGTGCCAGCAGTTTAAGGCCCAAGGGGCTACAAACCGGGGAGCTGTTTTTT
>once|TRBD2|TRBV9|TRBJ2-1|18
CASSPPPGLAGAYNEQFF
TGTGCCAGCAGCCCTCCCCCGGGACTAGCGGGGGCGTACAATGAGCAGTTCTTC
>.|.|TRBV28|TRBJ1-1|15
CASSSRVEVNTEAFF
TGTGCCAGCAGTTCCCGTGTTGAGGTGAACACTGAAGCTTTCTTT
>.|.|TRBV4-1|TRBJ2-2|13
CASSRAGTGELFF
TGCGCCAGCAGCAGAGCAGGGACCGGGGAGCTGTTTTTT
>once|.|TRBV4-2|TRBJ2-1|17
CASSQRKDGSSYNEQFF
TGTGCCAGCAGCCAACGAAAGGACGGAAGCTCCTACAATGAGCAGTTCTTC
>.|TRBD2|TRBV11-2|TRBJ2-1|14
CASSLAGLANEQFF
TGTGCCAGCAGCTTAGCGGGACTAGCGAATGAGCAGTTCTTC
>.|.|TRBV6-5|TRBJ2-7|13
CASSTRDLAEQYF
TGTGCCAGCAGTACGCGGGATCTGGCCGAGCAGTACTTC
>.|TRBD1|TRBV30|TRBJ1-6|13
CAWHRGRNSPLHF
TGTGCCTGGCACAGGGGACGGAATTCACCCCTCCACTTT
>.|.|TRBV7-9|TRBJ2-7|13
CASSLGRNYEQYF
TGTGCCAGCAGCTTAGGACGGAACTACGAGCAGTACTTC
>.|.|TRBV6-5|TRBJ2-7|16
CASSYSLARLTDEQYF
TGTGCCAGCAGTTACTCCCTAGCGCGCCTGACGGACGAGCAGTACTTC
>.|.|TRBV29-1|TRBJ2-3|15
CSVGRVGQGPDTQYF
TGCAGCGTTGGACGGGTGGGTCAGGGCCCAGATACGCAGTATTTT
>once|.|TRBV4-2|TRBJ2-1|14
CASRDTGSYNEQFF
TGTGCCAGCAGAGATACAGGGTCCTACAATGAGCAGTTCTTC
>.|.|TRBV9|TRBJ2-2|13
CASSVGLTGELFF
TGTGCCAGCAGCGTAGGGCTCACCGGGGAGCTGTTTTTT
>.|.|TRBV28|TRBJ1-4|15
CASSFTLATNEKLFF
TGTGCCAGCAGTTTTACTCTTGCAACTAATGAAAAACTGTTTTTT
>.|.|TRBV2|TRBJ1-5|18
CASSDWGRRELAGGPQHF
TGTGCCAGCAGTGATTGGGGTCGGCGGGAACTCGCTGGGGGGCCCCAGCATTTT
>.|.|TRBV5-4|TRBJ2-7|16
CASSWGVGQLSYEQYF
TGTGCCAGCAGCTGGGGGGTTGGACAGCTGTCCTACGAGCAGTACTTC
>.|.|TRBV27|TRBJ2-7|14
CASSFEGLNYEQYF
TGTGCCAGCAGTTTCGAAGGACTTAACTACGAGCAGTACTTC
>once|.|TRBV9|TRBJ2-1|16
CASSTRPGGVYNEQFF
TGTGCCAGCAGCACACGACCCGGGGGAGTCTACAATGAGCAGTTCTTC
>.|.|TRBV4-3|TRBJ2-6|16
CASSQEGQGGANVLTF
TGCGCCAGCAGCCAAGAAGGCCAGGGTGGGGCCAACGTCCTGACTTTC
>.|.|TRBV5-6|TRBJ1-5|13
CASSLGGAQPQHF
TGTGCCAGCAGCTTGGGAGGCGCCCAGCCCCAGCATTTT
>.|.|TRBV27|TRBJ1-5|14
CASSDRLTNQPQHF
TGTGCCAGCAGTGACAGGCTTACCAATCAGCCCCAGCATTTT
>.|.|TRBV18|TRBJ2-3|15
CASSPGGFSTDTQYF
TGTGCCAGCTCACCGGGAGGCTTTAGCACAGATACGCAGTATTTT